These 18 T cell receptor beta chains were sequenced from one sample in a study of identical twins (dated by TCRdb to about 2016). Library method: 5' RACE. Sequencing was performed on an Illumina HiSeq 2000. Using fastp at Q25 and MiXCR, TCRdb reprocessed the public reads and kept productive beta chains. Each CDR3 protein gets just one entry, which takes the most common genes and DNA from the rows behind it. For this sample there are about 570,000 distinct CDR3 sequences; around a tenth appear just once. The top ten clones comprise 2.5% to 3.5% of the sample. The data also belong to a second study, concerning yellow fever vaccine responses in identical twins.

Material for sequencing was PBMCs. Source of these receptors: a woman aged 18-29 years in good health.

This chain joins TRBV29-1 and TRBJ1-5, with D perhaps matching TRBD1 (5 bases). This CDR3 has 15 residues. Germline V lookup: CDR1 SQVTM, CDR2 ANQGSEA. Trimming cost V 1 base and J 2 bases, with 12 bases left between them. The CDR3, as DNA: TGCAGCGTTGAAGCCCCACCAGGGCGCAATCAGCCCCAGCATTTT. This sequence encodes CSVEAPPGRNQPQHF.

This clonotype was seen ten or more times. The gene calls are TRBV5-1 and TRBJ2-3; 8 bases match TRBD2. The germline gives CDR1 SGHRS, CDR2 YFSETQ. This CDR3 spans 16 amino acids. V lost 0 bases, J lost 3 bases, and 6 bases stayed unmatched. The CDR3 loop is CASSLVGGEPTDTQYF. In DNA, the CDR3 is TGCGCCAGCAGCTTGGTCGGGGGGGAGCCGACAGATACGCAGTATTTT.

This clonotype was seen many times. The chain combines TRBV12-3 or TRBV12-4 with TRBJ2-1, with 15 bases identical to TRBD2. The CDR3 is 17 amino acids. Germline trimming cut 6 bases from V and 5 bases from J; bases unmatched to any gene: 8. CDR3 bases: TGTGCCAGCAGAACCGGGACTAGCGGGGGGCAACACAATGAGCAGTTCTTC. Its protein product is CASRTGTSGGQHNEQFF.

The CDR3 DNA reads TGTGCCAGTAGTATAAAAGCGGCTACCGGGGAGCTGTTTTTT. Its translation: CASSIKAATGELFF. The chain uses TRBV19 and TRBJ2-2; TRBD2 is a possible D gene (5 bases). The CDR3 consists of 14 residues. In germline, CDR1 is LNHDA, CDR2 SQIVND (reference sequence). V was cut by 2 bases and J by 5 bases, with 9 bases left in between.

There are a few counts of this clonotype. This rearrangement joins TRBV2 to TRBJ1-1; 9 nucleotides align to TRBD1. CDR3 length: 14 residues. Germline trimming cut 6 bases from V and 5 bases from J; bases unmatched to any gene: 7. Germline V lookup: CDR1 SNHLY, CDR2 FYNNEI. The CDR3 DNA is TGTGCCAGCAGGAGGGACAGGGCCGGGACTGAAGCTTTCTTT. Translated, it gives CASRRDRAGTEAFF.

This clonotype was seen many times. The chain has TRBV4-2 and TRBJ1-2; 8 nucleotides line up with TRBD1. CDR1 and CDR2 from the germline V gene are LGHNA and YNFKEQ. The CDR3 spans 15 residues. V was clipped by 1 base and J by 4 bases; unmatched bases: 5. The CDR3 reads CASSQVSGGAYGYTF. CDR3 DNA sequence: TGTGCCAGCAGCCAAGTTTCAGGGGGCGCCTATGGCTACACCTTC.

This clonotype was seen repeatedly, ten times or more. This chain uses TRBV20-1 with TRBJ1-5; no clear D. CDR3 length equals 12 residues. V dropped 6 bases and J dropped 4 bases, with 10 bases sitting between them. Germline values: CDR1 DFQATT, CDR2 SNEGSKA (reference sequence). As DNA, the CDR3 is TGCAGTGCCGCGGCGGGGAATCAGCCCCAGCATTTT. It yields the protein CSAAAGNQPQHF.

The sample holds many counts of this clonotype. This rearrangement joins TRBV2 to TRBJ2-3; maybe TRBD1 (5 bases). Trimming took 4 bases from V and 3 from J, leaving 14 bases between them. The CDR3 extends over 15 amino acids. The germline CDR1 and CDR2 sequences are SNHLY and FYNNEI. The CDR3 protein is CASSAGWGGTDTQYF. The CDR3 DNA follows: TGTGCCAGCAGTGCAGGTTGGGGCGGAACAGATACGCAGTATTTT.

Many counts were recorded for this clonotype. The genes are TRBV4-3 and TRBJ2-1; TRBD2 matches 12 bases. The CDR3 runs 17 residues. V shed 1 base and J 5 bases; nucleotides not matched to a gene: 6. Per germline, CDR1 LGHNA and CDR2 YSLEER. The CDR3: CASSQVKLAGGHNEQFF. CDR3 coding DNA: TGCGCCAGCAGCCAAGTCAAACTAGCGGGAGGCCACAATGAGCAGTTCTTC.

This clonotype was seen a handful of times. The rearrangement links TRBV12-3 or TRBV12-4 to TRBJ2-2; tentatively, D is TRBD1 (6 bases). V lost 10 bases, J lost 1 base, and 10 bases lay in between. The CDR3 covers 13 residues. CDR3 DNA sequence: TGTGCCATCTTGGACAGGAACACCGGGGAGCTGTTTTTT. This encodes CAILDRNTGELFF.

This clonotype has ten or more counts. This chain links TRBV2 with TRBJ2-5, with D perhaps TRBD2 (7 bases). This CDR3 comprises 14 residues. Looked up from germline, CDR1 is SNHLY and CDR2 is FYNNEI. Trimming removed 6 bases at V and 0 bases at J, with 11 bases between. The CDR3 DNA follows: TGTGCCAGCAGGGGAGGGACATACCAAGAGACCCAGTACTTC. Its translation is CASRGGTYQETQYF. Supplemented by reference TRBV2 and TRBJ2-5, the full variable domain reads EPEVTQTPSHQVTQMGQEVILRCVPISNHLYFYWYRQILGQKVEFLVSFYNNEISEKSEIFDDQFSVERPDGSNFTLKIRSTKLEDSAMYFCASRGGTYQETQYFGPGTRLLVL.

This clonotype was observed many times. This rearrangement joins TRBV10-3 to TRBJ2-1; the D is unclear. There are 14 residues in the CDR3. Per germline, CDR1 ENHRY and CDR2 SYGVKD. With 4 bases removed from V and 8 bases from J, the gap between germline ends came to 15 bases. CDR3 in amino acids: CAISGSPQGDEQFF. For the CDR3, the DNA is TGTGCCATCAGTGGGAGCCCTCAAGGCGATGAGCAGTTCTTC.

The genes are TRBV7-2 and TRBJ2-3, with a tentative D call TRBD2 (6 bases). The CDR3 runs 15 residues. Germline V gene sequence: CDR1 SGHTA, CDR2 FQGNSA. V was clipped by 1 base and J by 2 bases, with 10 bases between them. The CDR3 spells CASSLVGGATDTQYF. Here the CDR3 DNA reads TGTGCCAGCAGCTTAGTCGGGGGAGCCACAGATACGCAGTATTTT.

In its sample, this clonotype was seen once. This clone may be a read error of a much larger clone one base away. This chain connects TRBV3-1 to TRBJ2-7, with D uncertain. The CDR3 spans 15 residues. CDR1 is LGHDT and CDR2 is YNNKEL in the germline V gene (reference sequence). CDR3 sequence: CASSQDRYIAYDQYF. The CDR3 nucleotides read TGTGCCAGCAGCCAAGATCGGTATATCGCCTACGATCAGTACTTC.

This clonotype was counted only a few times. The chain carries TRBV2 and TRBJ2-5; TRBD1 is a possible D gene (6 bases). The CDR3 spans 16 residues. V gave up 7 bases and J gave up 1 base, with 19 bases separating them. Looked up from germline, CDR1 is SNHLY and CDR2 is FYNNEI. CDR3 DNA sequence: TGTGCCAGCACATATCCCGGGATGGGGGCCCAAGAGACCCAGTACTTC. Its translation is CASTYPGMGAQETQYF.

This clonotype has more than one count but fewer than ten. This sequence joins TRBV12-3 or TRBV12-4 and TRBJ2-1; 7 bases map to TRBD2. The CDR3 totals 16 residues. Trimming took 3 bases from V and 5 from J; bases not matched to a gene: 10. This chain's CDR3 is CASSFRAGVGDNEQFF. CDR3 bases: TGTGCCAGCAGTTTTAGGGCGGGGGTGGGTGACAATGAGCAGTTCTTC.

This clonotype was observed many times. The rearrangement links TRBV12-3 or TRBV12-4 to TRBJ2-2; possibly TRBD1 or TRBD2 for D (5 bases each). The CDR3 extends over 13 amino acids. Trimming shortened V by 5 bases and J by 6 bases, and 10 bases separated the two germline ends. CDR3 in amino acids: CASSRDLAGELFF. The CDR3 DNA sequence: TGTGCCAGCAGTCGGGACCTCGCCGGGGAGCTGTTTTTT.

This clonotype was counted a few times. The chain joins TRBV12-3 or TRBV12-4 to TRBJ2-7; D may be TRBD2 (6 bases). Trimming cost V 3 bases and J 0 bases, with 12 bases left between them. This CDR3 region has 15 residues. CDR3 nucleotides: TGTGCCAGCAGTTTGTGGGGGGACGGCTCCTACGAGCAGTACTTC. It specifies CASSLWGDGSYEQYF.